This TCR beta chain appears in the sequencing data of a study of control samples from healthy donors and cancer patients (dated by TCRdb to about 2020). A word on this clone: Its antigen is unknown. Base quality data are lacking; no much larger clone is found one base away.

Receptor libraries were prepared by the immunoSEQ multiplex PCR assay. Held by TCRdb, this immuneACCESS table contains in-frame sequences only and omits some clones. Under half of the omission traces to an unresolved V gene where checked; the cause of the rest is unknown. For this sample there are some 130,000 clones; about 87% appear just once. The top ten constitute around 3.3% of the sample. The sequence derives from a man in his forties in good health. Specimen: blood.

CDR3 sequence: CASSSPGSYEQFF. The DNA reads TGTGCCAGCAGCTCTCCGGGGTCTTATGAGCAGTTCTTC. The sequence is built from TRBV7-3 and TRBJ2-1; tentative D gene TRBD2, with 5 bases matching. Taken from the germline V gene, the CDR1 and CDR2 loops are SGHTA and FQGTGA. Trimming takes 4 bases from V and 8 bases from J, and the germline ends sit 12 bases apart. The CDR3, from cysteine to phenylalanine, totals 13 residues. Just CDR3 DNA is preserved here, 39 bases in frame from base 1.